The 5 T cell receptor beta chains in this list originate from one sample, sequenced in a study of cytomegalovirus exposure and HLA in healthy donors. This PCR relied on a set of 60 Vbeta primers and 13 Jbeta primers. Produced via immunoSEQ multiplex PCR; TCRdb's table is partial and in-frame only. Recorded for this sample: 30,000 to 50,000 clones. The sample comprised PBMCs. Receptor source: a woman in her 30s in good health and CMV-seropositive.

The rearrangement joins TRBV29-1 to TRBJ2-3; D unclear. The CDR3 consists of 13 residues. Germline CDR1 and CDR2: SQVTM and ANQGSEA. V was cut by 4 bases and J by 0 bases, with 8 bases left in between. CDR3 sequence reads: CSVAFYSTDTQYF. The DNA for the CDR3 is TGCAGCGTTGCTTTTTATAGCACAGATACGCAGTATTTT.

The chain is built from TRBV13 and TRBJ1-4; 7 bases map to TRBD1. The CDR3 is made up of 13 amino acids. V shed 5 bases, J shed 5 bases, and the junction held 2 bases outside the gene matches. Germline V gene lookup returns CDR1 PRHDT and CDR2 FYEKMQ (reference sequence). CDR3 loop: CASSRGQNEKLFF. CDR3 in DNA: TGTGCCAGCAGCCGGGGACAGAATGAAAAACTGTTTTTT.

The rearrangement links TRBV9 to TRBJ1-4; maybe TRBD1 (6 bases). The CDR3 extends over 15 amino acids. V was clipped by 3 bases and J by 8 bases, with 17 bases between them. CDR1 and CDR2 (germline): SGDLS, YYNGEE. The DNA of the CDR3 is TGTGCCAGCAGCGCCGGGGGGGGGCTCAGAGAAAAACTGTTTTTT. Its protein is CASSAGGGLREKLFF. The whole variable domain, filled in from reference TRBV9 and TRBJ1-4, reads DSGVTQTPKHLITATGQRVTLRCSPRSGDLSVYWYQQSLDQGLQFLIQYYNGEERAKGNILERFSAQQFPDLHSELNLSSLELGDSALYFCASSAGGGLREKLFFGSGTQLSVL.

J is TRBJ2-1 and V is TRBV5-1; possibly TRBD2 for D (5 bases). Germline V gene sequence: CDR1 SGHRS, CDR2 YFSETQ. This CDR3 contains 14 residues. Trimming stripped 0 bases from V and 5 bases from J, with 9 bases between. CDR3 DNA sequence: TGCGCCAGCAGCTTGGGGGATAGCGACAATGAGCAGTTCTTC. Protein: CASSLGDSDNEQFF.

The gene calls are TRBV7-8 and TRBJ2-4, with a tentative D call TRBD1 (6 bases). This CDR3 has 16 residues. Germline V gene sequence: CDR1 SGHVS, CDR2 FQNEAQ. Trimming cost V 5 bases and J 1 base, with 15 bases left between them. This CDR3 reads CASSGRDTLAKNIQYF. The CDR3 DNA sequence: TGTGCCAGCAGCGGACGGGACACCTTGGCCAAAAACATTCAGTACTTC.